One sample yielded the 19 T cell receptor beta chains listed below, sequenced in a study of beta chain features in type 1 diabetes. Sequencing targeted expressed TCRB transcripts, as all isolated RNA had been reverse transcribed. Libraries were prepared by immunoSEQ multiplex PCR; TCRdb keeps only in-frame clonotypes and omits some of them. The top ten hold less than 0.06% of the sample, which has roughly 500,000 clones, around 10% seen once. What was sequenced was naive CD4+ T cells from blood. The origin of the receptors is a woman in her late teens or twenties in good health.

This clone was seen more than once but under ten times. The J gene is TRBJ1-5, the V gene TRBV23-1; 7 nucleotides line up with TRBD1. TRBV23-1 is filed as an ORF, its function uncertain. The CDR3 consists of 17 residues. J lost 2 bases, V lost 5 bases, and 12 bases had no gene match. CDR3: CASSRDSRECGNQPQHF. CDR3 bases: TGCGCCAGCAGTAGGGACAGTAGGGAGTGTGGCAATCAGCCCCAGCATTTT.

V usage is TRBV7-9 and J usage is TRBJ1-1; the match to TRBD1 covers 7 bases. The CDR3 contains 14 residues. Germline trimming cut 4 bases from V and 6 bases from J; bases unmatched to any gene: 8. The V gene's germline CDR1 is SEHNR and CDR2 FQNEAQ (reference sequence). The CDR3, as DNA: TGTGCCAGCAGCTACCGACAGGGAAGTCCTGAAGCTTTCTTT. It is translated as CASSYRQGSPEAFF.

Notes on this clone: Other DNA sequences within the sample encode an identical CDR3. This chain joins TRBV29-1 and TRBJ2-3; D unresolved. CDR3 size: 10 residues. The V end lost 4 bases, the J end lost 5 bases, and 4 bases lay between the germline ends. Looked up from germline, CDR1 is SQVTM and CDR2 is ANQGSEA. In nucleotides, the CDR3 is TGCAGCGTTGGTGGAGATACGCAGTATTTT. Its translation is CSVGGDTQYF.

This clone was counted only a few times. The V call is TRBV5-1, the J call TRBJ2-2; D perhaps matches TRBD2 (6 bases). The germline V and J ends were trimmed by 5 bases and 0 bases, with 11 bases remaining between them. CDR1 and CDR2 from the germline V gene are SGHRS and YFSETQ. There are 15 residues in the CDR3. This CDR3 is CASRGGGTNTGELFF. The DNA of the CDR3 is TGCGCCAGCAGGGGAGGTGGGACGAACACCGGGGAGCTGTTTTTT.

The sample holds a few counts of this clone. The chain has TRBV5-6 and TRBJ1-6, with D possibly TRBD1 on 5 matching bases. Looked up from germline, CDR1 is SGHDT and CDR2 is YYEEEE. This CDR3 region has 15 residues. The ends were cut back, 3 bases at V and 9 bases at J, with 16 bases in the middle. The DNA for the CDR3 is TGTGCCAGCAGCTGGATGACGGGGAGGGGTTCACCCCTCCACTTT. Its translation: CASSWMTGRGSPLHF.

The gene calls are TRBV13 and TRBJ2-3; D is ambiguous. The CDR3 length is 14 residues. The germline V gene encodes CDR1 PRHDT and CDR2 FYEKMQ (reference sequence). V lost 0 bases and J 3 bases, leaving 7 bases between the germline ends. The CDR3 reads CASSLGAITDTQYF. In DNA form, the CDR3 reads TGTGCCAGCAGCTTAGGAGCGATTACAGATACGCAGTATTTT. The entire variable domain, with the rest obtained from reference TRBV13 and TRBJ2-3, is as follows: AAGVIQSPRHLIKEKRETATLKCYPIPRHDTVYWYQQGPGQDPQFLISFYEKMQSDKGSIPDRFSAQQFSDYHSELNMSSLELGDSALYFCASSLGAITDTQYFGPGTRLTVL.

This clone has more than one count but fewer than ten. The chain carries TRBV9 and TRBJ2-5; 7 nucleotides agree with TRBD2. Looked up from germline, CDR1 is SGDLS and CDR2 is YYNGEE. V lost 0 bases, J lost 5 bases, and 7 bases stayed unmatched. The CDR3 has 15 residues. This chain's CDR3 is CASSVGAGVEETQYF. The CDR3 bases are TGTGCCAGCAGCGTAGGGGCGGGAGTTGAGGAGACCCAGTACTTC.

The rearrangement uses TRBV6-5 and TRBJ2-5; no definite D call. Trimming took off 2 bases at V and 1 base at J, with 5 bases between the two ends. Germline CDR1 is MNHEY and CDR2 is SVGAGI. CDR3 size: 13 residues. The CDR3 protein is CASSYKAQETQYF. In DNA, the CDR3 is TGTGCCAGCAGTTACAAGGCCCAAGAGACCCAGTACTTC.

The chain combines TRBV5-4 with TRBJ1-2; D is unresolved. CDR1 is SGHNT, CDR2 YYREEE, per germline (reference sequence). Trimming shortened V by 5 bases and J by 2 bases, and 16 bases separated the two germline ends. This CDR3 contains 15 residues. The CDR3 nucleotides read TGTGCCAGCAGACCTCGGGCGGACCCGAACTATGGCTACACCTTC. Amino acid sequence: CASRPRADPNYGYTF.

This chain joins TRBV19 and TRBJ1-4, with a possible D match to TRBD1 (5 bases). The CDR3 has 15 residues. The germline V gene has CDR1 LNHDA and CDR2 SQIVND (reference sequence). V lost 3 bases to trimming and J lost 8 bases, with 16 bases between them. The CDR3 DNA reads TGTGCCAGTAGTATGTTCATTCATTCAGGGGAAAAACTGTTTTTT. It translates to CASSMFIHSGEKLFF.

A few counts support this clone. This chain uses TRBV11-2 with TRBJ2-5; 10 bases match TRBD2. The CDR3 length is 14 residues. Germline V CDR1 and CDR2: SGHAT, FQNNGV. Germline trimming cut 8 bases from V and 5 bases from J; bases unmatched to any gene: 8. The CDR3 loop reads CASVQRGGKETQYF. As DNA, the CDR3 is TGTGCCAGCGTTCAGCGGGGGGGCAAGGAGACCCAGTACTTC.

The J gene is TRBJ2-1, the V gene TRBV5-1, with TRBD1 matching 8 bases. The V segment lost 1 base and the J segment 5 bases; nucleotides outside the gene matches: 5. CDR1 SGHRS and CDR2 YFSETQ come from the germline V gene. This CDR3 has 15 amino acids. In nucleotides, the CDR3 is TGCGCCAGCAGCTTGCCGACAGGGGAGAACAATGAGCAGTTCTTC. It specifies CASSLPTGENNEQFF. The full variable domain, completed using reference TRBV5-1 and TRBJ2-1, is KAGVTQTPRYLIKTRGQQVTLSCSPISGHRSVSWYQQTPGQGLQFLFEYFSETQRNKGNFPGRFSGRQFSNSRSEMNVSTLELGDSALYLCASSLPTGENNEQFFGPGTRLTVL.

This clone was observed a handful of times. The rearrangement links TRBV29-1 to TRBJ2-7; TRBD2 matches at 13 bases. Germline V gene sequence: CDR1 SQVTM, CDR2 ANQGSEA. Losses at the gene ends were 7 bases for V and 5 bases for J; bases not matched to a gene: 8. This CDR3 region has 14 residues. The CDR3 here is CSAQTSGRFNEQYF. DNA for the CDR3: TGCAGCGCCCAGACTAGCGGGAGGTTCAACGAGCAGTACTTC.

This clone has more than one count but fewer than ten. The rearrangement joins TRBV25-1 to TRBJ2-1; D is perhaps TRBD1 (5 bases). CDR1 is MGHDK, CDR2 SYGVNS, per germline. The CDR3 contains 13 residues. Trimming removed 7 bases at V and 10 bases at J, with 17 bases between. Written as DNA, the CDR3 is TGTGCCAGCAAGGGGATGGCAGGGCGGGAGCAGTTCTTC. Encoded protein: CASKGMAGREQFF. Full variable domain (missing parts from reference TRBV25-1 and TRBJ2-1): EADIYQTPRYLVIGTGKKITLECSQTMGHDKMYWYQQDPGMELHLIHYSYGVNSTEKGDLSSESTVSRIRTEHFPLTLESARPSHTSQYLCASKGMAGREQFFGPGTRLTVL.

A few counts support this clone. The chain uses TRBV7-3 and TRBJ2-7; D may match TRBD1 or TRBD2 (7 bases each). The germline V gene encodes CDR1 SGHTA and CDR2 FQGTGA. V gave up 5 bases and J gave up 0 bases, with 11 bases separating them. CDR3 size: 14 residues. The CDR3 protein is CASSRGDSSYEQYF. The CDR3 DNA is TGTGCCAGCAGCCGGGGGGACAGCTCCTACGAGCAGTACTTC.

This chain connects TRBV20-1 to TRBJ1-2; D ambiguous. The V gene's germline CDR1 is DFQATT and CDR2 SNEGSKA (reference sequence). V lost 3 bases and J 3 bases, leaving 5 bases between the germline ends. This CDR3 region has 11 residues. CDR3 protein: CSAREDYGYTF. Here the CDR3 DNA reads TGCAGTGCTAGGGAGGACTATGGCTACACCTTC.

This clone has only a few counts. This chain links TRBV7-2 with TRBJ2-3; D call uncertain. CDR3 length: 13 residues. Per germline, CDR1 SGHTA and CDR2 FQGNSA. V was cut by 6 bases and J by 2 bases, with 9 bases left in between. Here the CDR3 reads CASSSLYTDTQYF. In DNA, the CDR3 is TGTGCCAGCAGTTCACTTTACACAGATACGCAGTATTTT.

The chain uses TRBV2 and TRBJ1-6; D unclear. This CDR3 is 11 amino acids long. V lost 4 bases, J lost 7 bases, and 2 bases lay in between. The germline V gene encodes CDR1 SNHLY and CDR2 FYNNEI. For the CDR3, the DNA is TGTGCCAGCAGTGTAAATTCACCCCTCCACTTT. It specifies CASSVNSPLHF.

This chain links TRBV19 with TRBJ2-5; possibly TRBD1 for D (5 bases). The CDR3 is 14 residues long. V was trimmed by 6 bases and J by 0 bases, leaving 11 bases between them. The V gene's germline CDR1 is LNHDA and CDR2 SQIVND (reference sequence). CDR3 bases: TGTGCCAGTAGATCGACAGCGTACCAAGAGACCCAGTACTTC. This codes for CASRSTAYQETQYF.